This TCR beta chain was documented in a study of early T cells in non-severe SARS-CoV-2 infection (dated by TCRdb to 2020 to 2022). Study-wide context: Because TCR sequencing was done on bulk RNA from unsorted whole blood, the alpha and beta chains could not be paired.

A remark on this clonotype: Its antigen remains undetermined. No qualities accompany the bases; no much larger clone lies one base away.

Points the paper makes about the study in general: VDJdb matching was skewed toward anti-spike CD8 responses and likely underestimated virus-specific expansions, missing private and CD4 specificities.

A case-control design nested within a healthcare worker cohort in London, UK, was used, with weekly nasopharyngeal swab PCR tests and blood sampling performed. Between 23 and 31 March 2020, the week of the UK lockdown, healthcare workers were enrolled and then followed up weekly for as long as 16 weeks. The library relied on 5' RACE. The listed sequencing device is NextSeq 500. To correct for sequencing error and PCR bias, the TCR library protocol tagged individual cDNA molecules with unique molecular identifiers. Sequencing covered both TCR alpha and beta chains, and within each sample the abundances of alpha and beta sequences were tightly co-correlated. As for the authors' bioinformatics: Decombinator V4 was used to annotate the V gene, J gene and CDR3 of the TCR sequences. Expanded TCRs were defined as changing significantly between any two time points under a Poisson model with p below 0.0001. TCR abundances were normalised to the total number of TCRs sequenced per sample and were expressed as counts per million. MAIT TCRs were defined by TRAV1-2 paired with TRAJ12, TRAJ20 or TRAJ33, and iNKT TCRs by TRAV10 paired with TRAJ18. VDJdb, accessed 1 November 2021, was searched for CMV, EBV and SARS-CoV-2 annotated TCRs, with TCRs annotated for multiple antigens excluded. The public reads were run again by TCRdb, first through fastp at Q25 and then through MiXCR, and only productive beta chains were kept. Identical CDR3 proteins give one entry, which carries the most common genes and DNA. The authors' filters were not applied to this entry. This sample lists about 67,000 distinct CDR3 sequences; more than 8.5% were detected once. Jointly, the top ten make up about 14% of the sample.

From cysteine to phenylalanine, the CDR3 is 15 amino acids long. Only CDR3 DNA remains: 45 bases, in frame from the first base. Cut back by 5 bases and 0 bases, the V and J ends lie 13 bases apart. Per the germline V gene, SGHVS is the CDR1 and FNYEAQ is the CDR2. Sequenced material: whole blood, taken at baseline. The V and J segments used are TRBV7-6 and TRBJ1-1; TRBD1 might be the D gene, on 6 matching bases. The TCR was taken from an adult who was a healthcare worker with PCR-confirmed SARS-CoV-2 infection or an uninfected control (not recorded which). The CDR3 corresponds to CASSPRQELNTEAFF. The DNA is TGTGCCAGCAGCCCCCGACAGGAATTGAACACTGAAGCTTTCTTT.